This entry is about one T cell receptor beta chain. This clone was counted a single time. Its antigen remains unidentified. The input lacks base qualities; no much larger clone sits a single base away. For CDR1 and CDR2, the germline V gene lists MNHEY and SVGAGI. The CDR3 spans 15 residues, from the cysteine through the phenylalanine. The kept DNA is CDR3 alone, 45 bases in frame from the first base. V gives up 4 bases and J gives up 4 bases, and the segment between their germline ends measures 16 bases. The sample is drawn from a study of shared clonotypes between healthy human individuals (dated by TCRdb to 2020 to 2022). For the study in its entirety: The cohort comprised a couple of women and a few men aged 18 to 49 years. Per donor, three plates each were used for CD4 naive and CD4 memory, two for CD8 naive, and one for CD8 memory. The study deeply sequenced blood TCR repertoires of five healthy adults to estimate repertoire size and the extent of clonotype sharing between individuals. Different laboratories and diverse techniques were used to prepare libraries and sequence TCR repertoires, to increase sequencing depth and limit assay-specific biases. Leukapheresis yielded between about 0.9 and 10 billion PBMCs per donor. Study-level results and caveats: Because the study included only a small number of donors, the genetic and exposure-history diversity represented was limited. Approximately 5% of naive CD4, 3.5% of naive CD8, approximately 2% of memory CD4, and approximately 0.4% of memory CD8 clonotypes were shared across a handful of donors. Incomplete sequencing was indicated by rarefaction of sorted-subset datasets, despite the large sequencing depth. Pairwise subsampling led to the expectation that sequencing depth would affect the degree of clonotype sharing among donors. Higher generation probabilities were observed for clonotypes shared by all four sorted-subset donors than for non-shared clonotypes. Sampling was restricted to blood, and TCR repertoires in tissues likely differ from the TCR repertoires found in blood. Larger estimated clonotype richness was generally found for naive subsets than for memory subsets.

Using the deep immunoSEQ assay, TCR CDR3 regions were amplified from genomic DNA by multiplex PCR. For each cell subset, the extracted genomic DNA was distributed evenly across all wells of several immunoSEQ 96-well plates, and each plate served as one replicate. For sorted subsets, each replicate PCR was loaded with 200 ng genomic DNA, equivalent to about 33,000 T cell genomes. Purified libraries were quantified with a Qubit 3.0 fluorometer, sized on a Bioanalyzer 2100, and re-quantified with the KAPA Library Quantification kit. Every immunoSEQ 96-well plate was sequenced on a dedicated single-read 150-cycle Illumina NextSeq 550 flow cell. In the original analysis: Because only junctional sequences without quality scores were contained in the immunoSEQ output, filtering matching that applied to full-length reads could not be performed. To assign V/J genes and CDR3, sequences were annotated using PyIR, a Python wrapper for IgBLAST v1.9, with IMGT germline references. Reads were filtered out if the reads had weak V/J assignments (E-value above 1e-6), no CDR3, stop codons, out-of-frame junctions, or ambiguous translated residues. V3J clonotypes were defined as sequences sharing the same inferred V gene, J gene, and CDR3 amino acid sequence. The percentage overlap between two repertoires was calculated by dividing the number of shared unique clonotypes by the size of the smaller repertoire. RTK rarefaction, the Chao1 estimator, and Recon v2.1 estimates of unobserved clonotypes were used to assess repertoire richness. OLGA was used to compute generation probabilities for all TCRbeta clonotypes that the gDNA method yielded from a handful of donors. TCRdb took this table from immuneACCESS and kept in-frame rearrangements with V and J called. Such tables lack part of the clones; where checked against another copy, unresolved V genes explain under half of the gap, and the rest is unexplained. V and J calls and clone size come straight from that table; D and trimming were deduced from the DNA. The sample contains more than 550,000 clones, 80% to 95% of them found a single time. The ten largest clones take up 34% of the sample.

The donors were healthy, HIV-negative adults who had no recently reported acute infections or vaccinations. Only Caucasian adults living in Nashville, Tennessee, USA were represented among the donors. CD8 memory samples were composed of magnetically selected CD45RO+ cells combined with CCR7-negative CD45RA+ effector memory (TemRA) cells. After blood collection by leukapheresis, PBMCs were isolated using Ficoll-Histopaque density gradient centrifugation and then cryopreserved in the vapor phase of liquid nitrogen. Analytical flow cytometry was used to check the purity and quantity of every magnetically sorted T cell population. Each sorted fraction had its genomic DNA isolated and then quantified by UV absorbance on a Nanodrop 2000c.

The chain is encoded by TRBV6-5 joined to TRBJ2-5, with the D gene possibly TRBD1 or TRBD2, each one fitting 5 bases. The sample was memory CD8+ T cells from PBMCs. What the cell subset or site label conveys for this sample: CD45RO+ cells pooled with CCR7-negative TemRA cells. The TCR comes from a man younger than 30 in good health. Some clones in this sample may be carry-over from other donors' samples. The CDR3 protein: CASSSSGGRRETQYF. The DNA sequence reads TGTGCCAGCAGTTCCAGTGGGGGAAGGCGAGAGACCCAGTACTTC.